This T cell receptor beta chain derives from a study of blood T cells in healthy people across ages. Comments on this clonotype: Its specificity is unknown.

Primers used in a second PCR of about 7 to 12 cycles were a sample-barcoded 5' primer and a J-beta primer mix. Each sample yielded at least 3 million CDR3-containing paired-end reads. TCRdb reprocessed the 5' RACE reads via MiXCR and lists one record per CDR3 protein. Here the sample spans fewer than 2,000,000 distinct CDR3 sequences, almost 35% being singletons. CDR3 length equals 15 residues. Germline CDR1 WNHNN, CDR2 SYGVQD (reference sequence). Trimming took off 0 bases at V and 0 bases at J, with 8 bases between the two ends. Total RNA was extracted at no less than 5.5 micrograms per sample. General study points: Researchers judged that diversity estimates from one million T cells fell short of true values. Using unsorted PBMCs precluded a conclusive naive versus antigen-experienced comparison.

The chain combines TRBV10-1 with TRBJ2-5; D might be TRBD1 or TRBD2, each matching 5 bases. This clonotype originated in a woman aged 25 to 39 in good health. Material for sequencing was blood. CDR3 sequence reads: CASSESGTDQETQYF. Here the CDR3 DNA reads TGCGCCAGCAGTGAGTCTGGGACCGACCAAGAGACCCAGTACTTC.